Shown below are 2 T cell receptor beta chains from a single sample sequenced in a study of regulatory T cells in long-lasting Graves disease. Indicated time point: persistent/refractory GD, antithyroid drugs over 5 years with positive TRAb. Researchers made the TCR library from RNA that was extracted from PBMCs. The TCR beta library used iRepertoire HTBI primers with Arm-PCR amplification of CDR3. One entry per CDR3 protein, called by TCRdb with MiXCR from the multiplex PCR reads. In the table there are roughly 450,000 distinct CDR3 sequences, 23% of which are singletons. The starting material was peripheral blood mononuclear cells (PBMCs), obtained when the disease was refractory, from a patient treated with antithyroid drugs. Every receptor here comes from a female donor with Graves disease.

This rearrangement joins TRBV19 to TRBJ1-1; possibly TRBD1 for D (5 bases). The germline gives CDR1 LNHDA, CDR2 SQIVND (reference sequence). The CDR3 sequence is 13 residues long. Trimming shortened V by 4 bases and J by 5 bases, and 11 bases separated the two germline ends. The CDR3 DNA sequence: TGTGCCAGTAGTAGGGGCTGGGGTACTGAAGCTTTCTTT. It codes for CASSRGWGTEAFF.

The table lists this clonotype with many counts. J is TRBJ1-2 and V is TRBV28; a weak D match, TRBD1 (5 bases). This CDR3 comprises 14 residues. Germline loops: CDR1 MDHEN, CDR2 SYDVKM. V dropped 8 bases and J dropped 4 bases, with 17 bases sitting between them. The CDR3 loop is CASRGAQYFYGYTF. The CDR3 DNA sequence: TGTGCCAGCCGCGGGGCACAGTACTTCTATGGCTACACCTTC.